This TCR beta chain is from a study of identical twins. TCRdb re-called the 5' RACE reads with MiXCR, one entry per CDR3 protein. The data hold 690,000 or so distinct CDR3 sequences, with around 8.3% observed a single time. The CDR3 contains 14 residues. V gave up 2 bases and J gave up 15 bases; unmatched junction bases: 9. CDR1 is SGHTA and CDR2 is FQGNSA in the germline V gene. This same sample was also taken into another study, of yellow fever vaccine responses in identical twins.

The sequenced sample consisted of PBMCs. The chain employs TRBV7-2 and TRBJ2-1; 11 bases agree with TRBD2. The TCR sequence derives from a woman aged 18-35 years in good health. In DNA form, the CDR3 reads TGTGCCAGCAGCTTAACTAGCGGGAGTCTCTCTCCGTTCTTC. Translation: CASSLTSGSLSPFF.